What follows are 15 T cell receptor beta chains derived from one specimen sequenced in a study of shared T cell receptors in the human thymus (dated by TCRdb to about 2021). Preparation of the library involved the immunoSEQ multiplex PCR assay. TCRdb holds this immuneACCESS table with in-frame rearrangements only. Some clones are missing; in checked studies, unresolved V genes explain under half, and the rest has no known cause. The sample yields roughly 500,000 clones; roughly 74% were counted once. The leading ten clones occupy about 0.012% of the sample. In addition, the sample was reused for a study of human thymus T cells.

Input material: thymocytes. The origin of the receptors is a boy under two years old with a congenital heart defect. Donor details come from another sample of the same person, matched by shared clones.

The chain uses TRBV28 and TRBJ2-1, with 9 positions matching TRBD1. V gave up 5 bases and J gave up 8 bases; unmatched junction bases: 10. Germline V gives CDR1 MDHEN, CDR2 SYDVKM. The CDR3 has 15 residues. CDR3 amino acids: CASSPRDRDLHEQFF. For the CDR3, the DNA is TGTGCCAGCAGTCCCCGGGACAGGGATCTACATGAGCAGTTCTTC. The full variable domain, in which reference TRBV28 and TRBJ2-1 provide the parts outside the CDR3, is DVKVTQSSRYLVKRTGEKVFLECVQDMDHENMFWYRQDPGLGLRLIYFSYDVKMKEKGDIPEGYSVSREKKERFSLILESASTNQTSMYLCASSPRDRDLHEQFFGPGTRLTVL.

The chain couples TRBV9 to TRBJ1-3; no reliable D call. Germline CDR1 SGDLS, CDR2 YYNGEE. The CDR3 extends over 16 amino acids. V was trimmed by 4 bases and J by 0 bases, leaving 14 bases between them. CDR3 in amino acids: CASSPGEGISGNTIYF. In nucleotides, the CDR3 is TGTGCCAGCAGCCCCGGGGAGGGAATCTCTGGAAACACCATATATTTT. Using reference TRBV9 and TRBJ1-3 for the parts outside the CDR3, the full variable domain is DSGVTQTPKHLITATGQRVTLRCSPRSGDLSVYWYQQSLDQGLQFLIQYYNGEERAKGNILERFSAQQFPDLHSELNLSSLELGDSALYFCASSPGEGISGNTIYFGEGSWLTVV.

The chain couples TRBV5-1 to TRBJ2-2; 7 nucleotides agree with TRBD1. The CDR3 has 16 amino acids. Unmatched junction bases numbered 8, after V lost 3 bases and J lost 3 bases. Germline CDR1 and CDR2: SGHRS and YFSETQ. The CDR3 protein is CASSSRDRPYTGELFF. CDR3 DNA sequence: TGCGCCAGCAGCTCCCGGGACAGACCTTACACCGGGGAGCTGTTTTTT.

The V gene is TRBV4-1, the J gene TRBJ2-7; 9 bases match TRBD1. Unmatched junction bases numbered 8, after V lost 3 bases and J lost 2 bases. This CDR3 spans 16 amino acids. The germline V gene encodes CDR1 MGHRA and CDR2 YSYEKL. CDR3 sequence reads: CASSQWTTGGTYEQYF. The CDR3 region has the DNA TGCGCCAGCAGCCAGTGGACGACAGGGGGAACCTACGAGCAGTACTTC.

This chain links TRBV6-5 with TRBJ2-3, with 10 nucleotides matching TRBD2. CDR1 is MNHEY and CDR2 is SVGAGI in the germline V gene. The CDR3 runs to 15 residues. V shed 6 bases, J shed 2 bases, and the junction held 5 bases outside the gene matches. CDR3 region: CASREGLALTDTQYF. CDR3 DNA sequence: TGTGCCAGCAGGGAGGGACTAGCGCTCACAGATACGCAGTATTTT.

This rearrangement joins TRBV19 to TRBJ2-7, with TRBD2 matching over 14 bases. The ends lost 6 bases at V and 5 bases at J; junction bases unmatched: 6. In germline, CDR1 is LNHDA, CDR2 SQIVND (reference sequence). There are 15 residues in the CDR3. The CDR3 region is CASRPGLAGVNEQYF. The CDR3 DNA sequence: TGTGCCAGTAGACCGGGACTAGCGGGAGTTAACGAGCAGTACTTC.

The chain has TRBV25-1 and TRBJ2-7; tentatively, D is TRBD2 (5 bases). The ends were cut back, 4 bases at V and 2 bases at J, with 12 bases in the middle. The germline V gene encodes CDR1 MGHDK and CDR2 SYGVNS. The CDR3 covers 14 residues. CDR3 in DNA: TGTGCCAGCAGTGTCCCGGGGAACACCTACGAGCAGTACTTC. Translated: CASSVPGNTYEQYF.

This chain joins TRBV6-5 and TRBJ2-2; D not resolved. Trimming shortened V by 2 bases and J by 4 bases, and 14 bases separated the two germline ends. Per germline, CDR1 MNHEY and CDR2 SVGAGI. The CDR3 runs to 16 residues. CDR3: CASSYVVLYGTGELFF. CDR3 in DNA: TGTGCCAGCAGTTACGTGGTACTCTACGGCACCGGGGAGCTGTTTTTT.

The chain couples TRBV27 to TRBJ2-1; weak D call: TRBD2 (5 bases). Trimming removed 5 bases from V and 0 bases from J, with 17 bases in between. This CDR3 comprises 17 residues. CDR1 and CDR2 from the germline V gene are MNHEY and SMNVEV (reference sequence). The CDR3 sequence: CASSPRGAPSSYNEQFF. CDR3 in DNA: TGTGCCAGCAGTCCCCGGGGAGCCCCGAGCTCCTACAATGAGCAGTTCTTC.

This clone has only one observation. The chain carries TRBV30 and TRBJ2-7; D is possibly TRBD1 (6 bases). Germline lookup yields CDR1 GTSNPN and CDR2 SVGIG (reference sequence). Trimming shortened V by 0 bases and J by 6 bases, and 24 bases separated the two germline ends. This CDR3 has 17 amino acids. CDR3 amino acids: CAWSVRGWGHNGREQYF. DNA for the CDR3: TGTGCCTGGAGTGTACGTGGTTGGGGACACAACGGGCGCGAGCAGTACTTC.

The CDR3 nucleotides read TGTGCCAGCAGCTTACAGGGAGGGGGGGAGACCCAGTACTTC. This encodes CASSLQGGGETQYF. V gene TRBV7-6 combines with J gene TRBJ2-5; possible D gene TRBD2, 7 bases. V lost 2 bases to trimming and J lost 5 bases, with 12 bases between them. Germline CDR1 reads SGHVS; CDR2 reads FNYEAQ. The CDR3 sequence is 14 residues long.

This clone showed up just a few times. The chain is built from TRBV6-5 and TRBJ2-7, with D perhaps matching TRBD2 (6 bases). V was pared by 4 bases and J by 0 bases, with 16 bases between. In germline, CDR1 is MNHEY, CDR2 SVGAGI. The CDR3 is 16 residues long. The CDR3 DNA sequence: TGTGCCAGCAGTTCCCTCCCCTCGGGGGTCTCCTACGAGCAGTACTTC. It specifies CASSSLPSGVSYEQYF.

The chain's CDR3 is CASSEAESLYGYTF. The CDR3 coding sequence is TGTGCCAGCAGTGAAGCGGAGAGTTTGTATGGCTACACCTTC. This sequence joins TRBV6-1 and TRBJ1-2; D ambiguous. Germline-derived CDR1 and CDR2 are MNHNS and SASEGT. V lost 0 bases and J 5 bases, leaving 10 bases between the germline ends. The length of the CDR3 is 14 residues.

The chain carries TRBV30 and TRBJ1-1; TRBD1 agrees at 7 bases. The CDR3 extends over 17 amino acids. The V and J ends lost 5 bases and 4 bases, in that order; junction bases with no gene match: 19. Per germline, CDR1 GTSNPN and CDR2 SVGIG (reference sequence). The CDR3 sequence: CAWSLGQVTGTGTEAFF. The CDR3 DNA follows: TGTGCCTGGTCCCTAGGACAGGTGACAGGAACGGGCACTGAAGCTTTCTTT.

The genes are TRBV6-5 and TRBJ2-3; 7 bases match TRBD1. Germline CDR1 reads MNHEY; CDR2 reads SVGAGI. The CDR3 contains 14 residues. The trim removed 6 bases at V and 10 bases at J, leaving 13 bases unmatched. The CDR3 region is CASRETGSRAPQYF. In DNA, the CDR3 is TGTGCCAGCAGGGAGACAGGGTCCCGGGCGCCGCAGTATTTT.